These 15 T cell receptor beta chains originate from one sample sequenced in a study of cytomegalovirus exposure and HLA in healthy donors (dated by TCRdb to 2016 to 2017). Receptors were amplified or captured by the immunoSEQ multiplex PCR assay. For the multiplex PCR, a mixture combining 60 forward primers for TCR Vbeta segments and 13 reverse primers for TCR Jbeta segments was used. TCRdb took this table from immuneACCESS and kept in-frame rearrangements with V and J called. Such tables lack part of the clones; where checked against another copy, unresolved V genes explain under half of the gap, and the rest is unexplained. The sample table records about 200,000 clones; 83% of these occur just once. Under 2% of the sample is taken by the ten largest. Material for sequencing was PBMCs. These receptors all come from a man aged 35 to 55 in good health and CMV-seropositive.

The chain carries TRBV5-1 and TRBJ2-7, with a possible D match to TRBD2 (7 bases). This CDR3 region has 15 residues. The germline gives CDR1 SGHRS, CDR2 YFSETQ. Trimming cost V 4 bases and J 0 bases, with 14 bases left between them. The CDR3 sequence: CASSPRAGASYEQYF. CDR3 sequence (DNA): TGCGCCAGCAGCCCTAGGGCGGGGGCCTCCTACGAGCAGTACTTC.

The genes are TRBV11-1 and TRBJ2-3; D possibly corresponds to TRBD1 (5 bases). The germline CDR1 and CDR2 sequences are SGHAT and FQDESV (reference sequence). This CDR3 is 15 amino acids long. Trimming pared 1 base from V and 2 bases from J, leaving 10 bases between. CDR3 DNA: TGTGCCAGCAGCTTAGGACAGACTTTCACAGATACGCAGTATTTT. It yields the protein CASSLGQTFTDTQYF.

CDR3 bases: TGTGCCAGCAGAGCGCCGGGACAGGGGGCCTATGGCTACACCTTC. This encodes CASRAPGQGAYGYTF. The chain carries TRBV27 and TRBJ1-2; 12 positions agree with TRBD1. This CDR3 region has 15 residues. After removal of 6 bases from V and 4 bases from J, the junction contained 6 bases not matched to a gene. Germline CDR1 is MNHEY and CDR2 is SMNVEV (reference sequence).

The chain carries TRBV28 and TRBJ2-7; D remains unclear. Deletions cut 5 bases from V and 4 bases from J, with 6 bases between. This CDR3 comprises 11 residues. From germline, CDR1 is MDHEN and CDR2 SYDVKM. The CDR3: CASSQEYEQYF. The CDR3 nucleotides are TGTGCCAGCAGTCAAGAGTACGAGCAGTACTTC.

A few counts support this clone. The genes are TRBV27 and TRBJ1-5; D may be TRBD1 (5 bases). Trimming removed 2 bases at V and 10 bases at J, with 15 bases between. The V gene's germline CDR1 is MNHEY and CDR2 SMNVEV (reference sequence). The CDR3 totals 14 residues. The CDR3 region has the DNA TGTGCCAGCAGTTTACGGAAACAGGTCGGCCCCCAGCATTTT. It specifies CASSLRKQVGPQHF.

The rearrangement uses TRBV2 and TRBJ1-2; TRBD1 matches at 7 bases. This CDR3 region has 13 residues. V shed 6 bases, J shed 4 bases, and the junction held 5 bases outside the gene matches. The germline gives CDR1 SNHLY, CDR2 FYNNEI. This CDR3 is CASSRDSLYGYTF. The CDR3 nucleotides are TGTGCCAGCAGCAGGGACAGTCTCTATGGCTACACCTTC.

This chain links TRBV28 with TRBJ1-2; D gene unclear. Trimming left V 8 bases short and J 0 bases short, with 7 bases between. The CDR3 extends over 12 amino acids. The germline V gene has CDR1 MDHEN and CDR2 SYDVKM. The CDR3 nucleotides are TGTGCCAGCGCAGAATCTAACTATGGCTACACCTTC. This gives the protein CASAESNYGYTF.

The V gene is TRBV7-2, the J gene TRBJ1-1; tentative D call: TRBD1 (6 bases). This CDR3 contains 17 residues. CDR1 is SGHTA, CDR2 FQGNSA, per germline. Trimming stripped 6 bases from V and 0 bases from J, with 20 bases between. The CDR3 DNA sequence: TGTGCCAGCAGTTTTGCGACCGGGGGGCTAATGAACACTGAAGCTTTCTTT. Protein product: CASSFATGGLMNTEAFF.

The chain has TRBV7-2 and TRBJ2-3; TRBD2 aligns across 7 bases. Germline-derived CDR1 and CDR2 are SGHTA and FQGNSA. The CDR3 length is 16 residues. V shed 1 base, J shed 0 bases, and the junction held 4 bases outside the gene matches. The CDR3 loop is CASSLGRRGSTDTQYF. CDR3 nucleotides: TGTGCCAGCAGCTTAGGAAGGCGGGGGAGCACAGATACGCAGTATTTT.

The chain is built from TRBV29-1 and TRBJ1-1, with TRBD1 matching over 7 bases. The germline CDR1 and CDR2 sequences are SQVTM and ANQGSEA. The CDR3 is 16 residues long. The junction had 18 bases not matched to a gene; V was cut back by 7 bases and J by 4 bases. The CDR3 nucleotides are TGCAGCGCCAGAACCCCAGGGGGAGGAGGGGGCACTGAAGCTTTCTTT. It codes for CSARTPGGGGGTEAFF.

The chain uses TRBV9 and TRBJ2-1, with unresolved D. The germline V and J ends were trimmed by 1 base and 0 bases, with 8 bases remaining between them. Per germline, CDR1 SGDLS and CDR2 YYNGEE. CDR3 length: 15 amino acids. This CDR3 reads CASSVQASSYNEQFF. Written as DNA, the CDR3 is TGTGCCAGCAGCGTACAGGCGAGCTCCTACAATGAGCAGTTCTTC. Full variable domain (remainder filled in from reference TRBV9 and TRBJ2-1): DSGVTQTPKHLITATGQRVTLRCSPRSGDLSVYWYQQSLDQGLQFLIQYYNGEERAKGNILERFSAQQFPDLHSELNLSSLELGDSALYFCASSVQASSYNEQFFGPGTRLTVL.

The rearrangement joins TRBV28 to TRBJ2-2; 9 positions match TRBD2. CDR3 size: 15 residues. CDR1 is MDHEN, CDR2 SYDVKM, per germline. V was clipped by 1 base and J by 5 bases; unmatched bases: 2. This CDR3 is CASSLYSGRTGELFF. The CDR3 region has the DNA TGTGCCAGCAGTTTATATAGCGGGAGAACCGGGGAGCTGTTTTTT.

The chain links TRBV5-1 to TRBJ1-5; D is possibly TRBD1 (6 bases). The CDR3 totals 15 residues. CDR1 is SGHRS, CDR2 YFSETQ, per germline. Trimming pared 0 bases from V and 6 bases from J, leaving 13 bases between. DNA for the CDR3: TGCGCCAGCAGCTTGGCGACAGGTCCAGGTCAGCCCCAGCATTTT. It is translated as CASSLATGPGQPQHF.

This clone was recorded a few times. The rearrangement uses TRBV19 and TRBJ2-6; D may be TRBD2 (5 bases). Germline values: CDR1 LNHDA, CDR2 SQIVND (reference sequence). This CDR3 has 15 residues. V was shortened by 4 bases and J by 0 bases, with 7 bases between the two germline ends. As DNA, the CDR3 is TGTGCCAGTAGTAGACGGGACTCTGGGGCCAACGTCCTGACTTTC. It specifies CASSRRDSGANVLTF.

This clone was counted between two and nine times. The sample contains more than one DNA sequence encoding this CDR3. The CDR3 sequence: CASSEAGGADTQYF. The CDR3 DNA is TGTGCCAGCAGTGAGGCAGGGGGCGCAGATACGCAGTATTTT. This rearrangement joins TRBV6-1 to TRBJ2-3; 8 bases agree with TRBD1. V lost 3 bases to trimming and J lost 4 bases; unmatched junction nucleotides: 3. Per the germline V gene, CDR1 is MNHNS and CDR2 is SASEGT. This CDR3 comprises 14 residues.